A selection of T cell receptor beta chains follows, all from one sample in a study of identical twins. MiXCR was run by TCRdb on the 5' RACE reads, yielding one entry per CDR3 protein. The sample includes some 760,000 distinct CDR3 sequences, 15% to 20% of them seen just once. This sample also appeared in a second study, on T cells expressing NK-cell markers.

The source material was PBMCs. The receptors were sampled from a woman aged 18 to 35 in good health. Both conserved end residues are part of each CDR3. The order of the fields is clone size, J gene, D gene, V gene, CDR3 protein, CDR3 DNA. A D gene is named only where the DNA matches it firmly. Clone size is stated in some rows and not others, as once, few, many or a class when expanded.

- | TRBJ1-5 | - | TRBV10-3 | CAISERGTEPQHF | TGTGCCATCAGTGAGAGGGGAACGGAGCCCCAGCATTTT
few | TRBJ2-6 | - | TRBV20-1 | CSARDSSSGANVLTF | TGCAGTGCTAGAGATAGTAGCTCTGGGGCCAACGTCCTGACTTTC
- | TRBJ2-3 | - | TRBV6-5 | CASSYSVGYTDTQYF | TGTGCCAGCAGTTACTCGGTGGGATACACAGATACGCAGTATTTT
- | TRBJ1-4 | - | TRBV6-5 | CASSYSGSGREKLFF | TGTGCCAGCAGTTACTCGGGGTCTGGACGGGAAAAACTGTTTTTT
- | TRBJ2-1 | TRBD1 | TRBV28 | CASRRDSSYNEQFF | TGTGCCAGCAGAAGGGACAGCTCCTACAATGAGCAGTTCTTC
- | TRBJ2-5 | TRBD2 | TRBV29-1 | CSAETSGGETQYF | TGCAGCGCCGAGACTAGCGGTGGGGAGACCCAGTACTTC
- | TRBJ2-7 | TRBD1 | TRBV3-1 | CASSQGQLEQYF | TGTGCCAGCAGCCAGGGACAGCTCGAGCAGTACTTC
many | TRBJ1-2 | - | TRBV12-3/TRBV12-4 | CASSFMRNYGYTF | TGTGCCAGCAGTTTTATGAGAAACTATGGCTACACCTTC
- | TRBJ2-7 | - | TRBV6-2/TRBV6-3 | CASSEPGLASYEQYF | TGTGCCAGCAGTGAGCCGGGACTCGCATCCTACGAGCAGTACTTC
few | TRBJ2-1 | TRBD2 | TRBV4-3 | CASSQETSGSGQFF | TGCGCCAGCAGCCAAGAAACTAGCGGATCGGGGCAGTTCTTC
- | TRBJ2-1 | TRBD2 | TRBV15 | CTTKDPRGGDEQFF | TGTACCACTAAGGATCCGCGGGGGGGCGATGAGCAGTTCTTC
few | TRBJ2-3 | - | TRBV7-8 | CASSALPSPDTQYF | TGTGCCAGCAGTGCTTTACCGTCGCCAGATACGCAGTATTTT
few | TRBJ2-5 | - | TRBV3-1 | CASSQGRPNRPQETQYF | TGTGCCAGCAGCCAAGGGCGTCCAAATAGACCCCAAGAGACCCAGTACTTC
few | TRBJ2-3 | - | TRBV5-1 | CASSGGQFLTDTQYF | TGCGCCAGCAGCGGAGGACAGTTTCTCACAGATACGCAGTATTTT
few | TRBJ2-5 | TRBD1 | TRBV20-1 | CSARRGQGKETQYF | TGCAGTGCTAGGAGGGGACAGGGAAAAGAGACCCAGTACTTC
- | TRBJ2-6 | - | TRBV11-2 | CASSFESGANVLTF | TGTGCCAGCAGCTTTGAGTCTGGGGCCAACGTCCTGACTTTC
- | TRBJ1-1 | - | TRBV6-6 | CASWGLSNTEAFF | TGTGCCAGCTGGGGACTGTCGAACACTGAAGCTTTCTTT
- | TRBJ2-3 | TRBD1 | TRBV3-1 | CASSPRDRGSDTQYF | TGTGCCAGCAGCCCCCGGGACAGGGGATCAGATACGCAGTATTTT
- | TRBJ2-1 | - | TRBV7-3 | CASSHLGGRDEQFF | TGTGCCAGCAGCCACCTCGGCGGGCGGGATGAGCAGTTCTTC
few | TRBJ1-2 | TRBD1 | TRBV14 | CASSQAGQGFPYGYTF | TGTGCCAGCAGCCAAGCAGGACAGGGGTTCCCCTATGGCTACACCTTC
- | TRBJ1-3 | - | TRBV11-2 | CASSLDTGGRSSGNTIYF | TGTGCCAGCAGCTTAGACACTGGGGGCCGCAGCTCTGGAAACACCATATATTTT
- | TRBJ2-1 | TRBD1 | TRBV11-2 | CASSSLRQGIKNEQFF | TGTGCCAGCAGTTCCTTGAGACAGGGCATAAAAAATGAGCAGTTCTTC
- | TRBJ2-2 | - | TRBV5-1 | CASSLRWQVPTGELFF | TGCGCCAGCAGCTTGCGGTGGCAGGTCCCCACCGGGGAGCTGTTTTTT
- | TRBJ2-3 | - | TRBV7-2 | CASRHRLIFTDTQYF | TGTGCCAGCAGGCATCGACTGATTTTCACAGATACGCAGTATTTT